A selection of T cell receptor beta chains follows, all from one sample in a study of blood T cell repertoires in COVID-19. Method: immunoSEQ multiplex PCR; TCRdb's copy keeps in-frame clones and lacks some. The table lists roughly 460,000 clones, 70% to 90% of them singletons, with 0.75% to 0.85% in the top ten. Sequenced input: peripheral blood. These receptors originate from a man aged 18 to 35 with COVID-19, enrolled during active disease. CDR3s include the opening cysteine and the closing phenylalanine or tryptophan. D genes are given only for firm matches. Clone size is stated in some rows and not others, as once, few, many or a class when expanded.

D gene: NA
J gene: TRBJ1-1
V gene: TRBV2
clone size: few
CDR3 protein: CASSEEQSTEAFF
CDR3 DNA: TGTGCCAGCAGTGAAGAACAGTCCACTGAAGCTTTCTTT

D gene: NA
J gene: TRBJ2-7
V gene: TRBV12-3/TRBV12-4
clone size: NA
CDR3 protein: CASSFATPYEQYF
CDR3 DNA: TGTGCCAGCAGTTTTGCTACCCCCTACGAGCAGTACTTC

D gene: NA
J gene: TRBJ1-1
V gene: TRBV7-3
clone size: NA
CDR3 protein: CASSSGPGRGAFF
CDR3 DNA: TGTGCCAGCAGCTCAGGACCTGGTAGGGGGGCTTTCTTT

D gene: TRBD1
J gene: TRBJ1-5
V gene: TRBV7-9
clone size: NA
CDR3 protein: CASSSRDRESAAQHF
CDR3 DNA: TGTGCCAGCAGCAGCCGGGACAGGGAATCAGCAGCCCAGCATTTT

D gene: NA
J gene: TRBJ1-4
V gene: TRBV5-1
clone size: NA
CDR3 protein: CASSLAGSANEKLFF
CDR3 DNA: TGCGCCAGCAGCTTGGCCGGGTCGGCGAATGAAAAACTGTTTTTT

D gene: NA
J gene: TRBJ2-7
V gene: TRBV12-3/TRBV12-4
clone size: NA
CDR3 protein: CASGSGYEQYF
CDR3 DNA: TGTGCCAGCGGTAGCGGCTACGAGCAGTACTTC

D gene: TRBD2
J gene: TRBJ2-3
V gene: TRBV9
clone size: NA
CDR3 protein: CASTLAGGSDTQYF
CDR3 DNA: TGTGCCAGCACCCTAGCGGGAGGGTCCGATACGCAGTATTTT

D gene: TRBD1
J gene: TRBJ1-1
V gene: TRBV7-2
clone size: once
CDR3 protein: CASSPQGASYTEAFF
CDR3 DNA: TGTGCCAGCAGCCCTCAGGGGGCTTCGTACACTGAAGCTTTCTTT

D gene: NA
J gene: TRBJ2-1
V gene: TRBV30
clone size: NA
CDR3 protein: CAWSVGSNEQFF
CDR3 DNA: TGTGCCTGGAGTGTAGGGAGCAATGAGCAGTTCTTC

D gene: NA
J gene: TRBJ1-1
V gene: TRBV19
clone size: NA
CDR3 protein: CASSIQGLNTEAFF
CDR3 DNA: TGTGCCAGTAGTATTCAGGGGCTGAACACTGAAGCTTTCTTT

D gene: TRBD1
J gene: TRBJ1-2
V gene: TRBV7-2
clone size: NA
CDR3 protein: CASSLGAGGGGYTF
CDR3 DNA: TGTGCCAGCAGCTTAGGGGCAGGGGGTGGAGGCTACACCTTC

D gene: NA
J gene: TRBJ1-4
V gene: TRBV29-1
clone size: NA
CDR3 protein: CSVDLGEEKLFF
CDR3 DNA: TGCAGCGTTGACCTTGGAGAGGAAAAACTGTTTTTT

D gene: NA
J gene: TRBJ1-1
V gene: TRBV2
clone size: NA
CDR3 protein: CASSEQGGNTEAFF
CDR3 DNA: TGTGCCAGCAGTGAACAGGGTGGGAACACTGAAGCTTTCTTT

D gene: NA
J gene: TRBJ2-1
V gene: TRBV5-4
clone size: NA
CDR3 protein: CASSSPVGQVKNEQFF
CDR3 DNA: TGTGCCAGCAGCTCCCCCGTCGGACAAGTCAAGAATGAGCAGTTCTTC

D gene: TRBD2
J gene: TRBJ2-5
V gene: TRBV11-1
clone size: NA
CDR3 protein: CASSPRRGYQETQYF
CDR3 DNA: TGTGCCAGCAGCCCCCGGCGGGGGTACCAAGAGACCCAGTACTTC

D gene: TRBD1
J gene: TRBJ2-4
V gene: TRBV5-4
clone size: NA
CDR3 protein: CASSFEGAVQYF
CDR3 DNA: TGTGCCAGCAGCTTCGAGGGGGCGGTTCAGTACTTC

D gene: TRBD1
J gene: TRBJ2-2
V gene: TRBV5-8
clone size: NA
CDR3 protein: CASSLVWTGPGELFF
CDR3 DNA: TGTGCCAGCAGCTTGGTATGGACAGGTCCCGGGGAGCTGTTTTTT

D gene: NA
J gene: TRBJ2-3
V gene: TRBV5-1
clone size: NA
CDR3 protein: CASSHTRTRTDTQYF
CDR3 DNA: TGCGCCAGCAGCCACACCCGGACTCGCACAGATACGCAGTATTTT

D gene: NA
J gene: TRBJ2-7
V gene: TRBV24-1
clone size: NA
CDR3 protein: CATSDTSTQIREQYF
CDR3 DNA: TGTGCCACCAGTGATACCAGTACCCAGATCAGGGAGCAGTACTTC

D gene: TRBD2
J gene: TRBJ2-3
V gene: TRBV3-1/TRBV3-2
clone size: NA
CDR3 protein: CASSPLAGRTQYF
CDR3 DNA: TGTGCCAGCAGCCCACTAGCGGGTAGAACGCAGTATTTT

D gene: NA
J gene: TRBJ2-3
V gene: TRBV2
clone size: NA
CDR3 protein: CASSEQGQEDTQYF
CDR3 DNA: TGTGCCAGCAGTGAGCAGGGGCAAGAAGATACGCAGTATTTT

D gene: TRBD1
J gene: TRBJ2-3
V gene: TRBV19
clone size: NA
CDR3 protein: CASSTRQGIPTDTQYF
CDR3 DNA: TGTGCCAGTAGTACCCGACAGGGCATCCCCACTGATACGCAGTATTTT

D gene: NA
J gene: TRBJ2-1
V gene: TRBV21-1
clone size: NA
CDR3 protein: CASSSSPLTSGRFSYEQFF
CDR3 DNA: TGTGCCAGCAGCAGTTCCCCCTTGACTAGCGGGAGATTTTCATATGAGCAGTTCTTC

D gene: NA
J gene: TRBJ2-7
V gene: TRBV6-4
clone size: NA
CDR3 protein: CASSRESKGPYEQYF
CDR3 DNA: TGTGCCAGCAGTAGGGAGTCGAAAGGACCCTACGAGCAGTACTTC

D gene: NA
J gene: TRBJ1-2
V gene: TRBV2
clone size: few
CDR3 protein: CASRGESNYGYTF
CDR3 DNA: TGTGCCAGCCGGGGGGAGAGTAACTATGGCTACACCTTC

D gene: TRBD2
J gene: TRBJ2-5
V gene: TRBV10-2
clone size: NA
CDR3 protein: CASSEGSQRGETQYF
CDR3 DNA: TGCGCCAGCAGTGAGGGATCACAGCGGGGGGAGACCCAGTACTTC

D gene: NA
J gene: TRBJ2-1
V gene: TRBV9
clone size: NA
CDR3 protein: CASSVVAVSYNEQFF
CDR3 DNA: TGTGCCAGCAGCGTAGTAGCGGTCTCCTACAATGAGCAGTTCTTC

D gene: TRBD2
J gene: TRBJ2-1
V gene: TRBV7-8
clone size: NA
CDR3 protein: CASSLAGLVYEQFF
CDR3 DNA: TGTGCCAGCAGCTTAGCGGGACTAGTATATGAGCAGTTCTTC

D gene: TRBD2
J gene: TRBJ2-2
V gene: TRBV10-3
clone size: NA
CDR3 protein: CAISELLAGDTGELFF
CDR3 DNA: TGTGCCATCAGTGAGTTACTAGCGGGAGACACCGGGGAGCTGTTTTTT

D gene: NA
J gene: TRBJ1-1
V gene: TRBV11-2
clone size: NA
CDR3 protein: CASSLMGSGGTEAFF
CDR3 DNA: TGTGCCAGCAGCTTAATGGGGTCGGGGGGAACTGAAGCTTTCTTT

D gene: TRBD2
J gene: TRBJ2-3
V gene: TRBV19
clone size: NA
CDR3 protein: CASSISGVVTDTQYF
CDR3 DNA: TGTGCCAGTAGTATCAGCGGGGTTGTAACAGATACGCAGTATTTT

D gene: NA
J gene: TRBJ2-4
V gene: TRBV4-1
clone size: NA
CDR3 protein: CASSQEQDGGVSWAKNIQYF
CDR3 DNA: TGCGCCAGCAGCCAAGAACAGGACGGCGGGGTTTCTTGGGCCAAAAACATTCAGTACTTC

D gene: NA
J gene: TRBJ1-3
V gene: TRBV24-1
clone size: NA
CDR3 protein: CATRASSGNTIYF
CDR3 DNA: TGTGCCACCAGGGCATCTTCTGGAAACACCATATATTTT

D gene: NA
J gene: TRBJ2-6
V gene: TRBV27
clone size: NA
CDR3 protein: CASSFPTDTGANVLTF
CDR3 DNA: TGTGCCAGCAGTTTCCCCACCGACACTGGGGCCAACGTCCTGACTTTC